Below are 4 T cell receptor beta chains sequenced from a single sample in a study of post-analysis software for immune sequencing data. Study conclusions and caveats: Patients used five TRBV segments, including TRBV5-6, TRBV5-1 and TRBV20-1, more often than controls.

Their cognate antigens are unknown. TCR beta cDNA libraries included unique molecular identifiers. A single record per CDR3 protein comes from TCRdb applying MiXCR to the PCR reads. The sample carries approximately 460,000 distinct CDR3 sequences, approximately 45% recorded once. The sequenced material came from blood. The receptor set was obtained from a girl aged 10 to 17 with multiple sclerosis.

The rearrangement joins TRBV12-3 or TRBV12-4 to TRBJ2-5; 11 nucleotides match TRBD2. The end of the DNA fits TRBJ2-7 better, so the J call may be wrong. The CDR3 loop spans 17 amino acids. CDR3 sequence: CASSFEGGLAASYEQYF. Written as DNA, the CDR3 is TGTGCCAGCAGTTTTGAGGGGGGACTAGCGGCGTCCTACGAGCAGTACTTC.

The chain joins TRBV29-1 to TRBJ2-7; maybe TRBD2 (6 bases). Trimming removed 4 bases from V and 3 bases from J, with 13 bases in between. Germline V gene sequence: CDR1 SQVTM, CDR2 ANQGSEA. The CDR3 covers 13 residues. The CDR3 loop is CSVGGLLVYEQYF. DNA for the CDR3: TGCAGCGTTGGGGGACTTTTAGTCTACGAGCAGTACTTC.

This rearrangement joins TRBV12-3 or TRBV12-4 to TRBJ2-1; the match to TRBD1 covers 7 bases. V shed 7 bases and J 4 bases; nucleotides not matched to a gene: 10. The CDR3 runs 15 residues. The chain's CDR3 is CASTHPGQKYNEQFF. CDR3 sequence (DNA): TGTGCCAGCACTCACCCGGGACAGAAGTACAATGAGCAGTTCTTC.

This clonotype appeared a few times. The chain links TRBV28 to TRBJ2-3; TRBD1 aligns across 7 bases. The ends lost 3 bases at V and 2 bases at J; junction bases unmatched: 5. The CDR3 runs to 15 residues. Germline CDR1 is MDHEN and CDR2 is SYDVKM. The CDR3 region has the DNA TGTGCCAGCAGTTTCTTGACAGGGTCCACAGATACGCAGTATTTT. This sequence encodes CASSFLTGSTDTQYF.